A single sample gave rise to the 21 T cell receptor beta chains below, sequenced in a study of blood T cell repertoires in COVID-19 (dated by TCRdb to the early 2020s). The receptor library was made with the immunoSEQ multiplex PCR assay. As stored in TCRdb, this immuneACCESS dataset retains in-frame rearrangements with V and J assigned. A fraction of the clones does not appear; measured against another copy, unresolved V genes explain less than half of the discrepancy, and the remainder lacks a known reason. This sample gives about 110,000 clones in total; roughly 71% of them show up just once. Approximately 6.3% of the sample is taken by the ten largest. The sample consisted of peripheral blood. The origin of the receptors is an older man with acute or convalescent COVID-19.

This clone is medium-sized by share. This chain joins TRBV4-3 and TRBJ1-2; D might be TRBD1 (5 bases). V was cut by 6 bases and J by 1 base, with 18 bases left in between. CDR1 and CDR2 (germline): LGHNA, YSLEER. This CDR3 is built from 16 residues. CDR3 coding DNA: TGCGCCAGCAGAGGGGAACTTGTGGGACTTAACTATGGCTACACCTTC. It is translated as CASRGELVGLNYGYTF.

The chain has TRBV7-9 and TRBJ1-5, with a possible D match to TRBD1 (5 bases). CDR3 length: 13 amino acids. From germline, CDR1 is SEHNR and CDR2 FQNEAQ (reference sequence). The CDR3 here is CASGADSNQPQHF. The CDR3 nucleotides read TGTGCTAGTGGGGCGGATAGCAATCAGCCCCAGCATTTT.

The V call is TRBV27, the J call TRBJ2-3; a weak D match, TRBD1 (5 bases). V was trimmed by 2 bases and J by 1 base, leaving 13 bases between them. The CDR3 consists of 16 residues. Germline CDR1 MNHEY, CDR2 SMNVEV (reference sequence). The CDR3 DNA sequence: TGTGCCAGCAGTTTACAGTTCGGCAGGGGCACAGATACGCAGTATTTT. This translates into CASSLQFGRGTDTQYF.

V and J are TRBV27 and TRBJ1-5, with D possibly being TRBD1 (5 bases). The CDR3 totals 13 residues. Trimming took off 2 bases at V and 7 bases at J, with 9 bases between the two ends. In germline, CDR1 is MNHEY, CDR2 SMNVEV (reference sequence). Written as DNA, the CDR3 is TGTGCCAGCAGTTTAGGACAAAACCAGCCCCAGCATTTT. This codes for CASSLGQNQPQHF.

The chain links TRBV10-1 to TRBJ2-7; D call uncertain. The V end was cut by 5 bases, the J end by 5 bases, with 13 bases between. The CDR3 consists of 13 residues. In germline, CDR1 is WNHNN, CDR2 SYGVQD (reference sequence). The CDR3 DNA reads TGCGCCAGCAGTCTGGGTCTAGAGGACGAGCAGTACTTC. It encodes CASSLGLEDEQYF.

In DNA, the CDR3 is TGTGCCAGCAGCGCGGGGGAAAATCAGCCCCAGCATTTT. Translating it yields CASSAGENQPQHF. The genes are TRBV2 and TRBJ1-5; D perhaps matches TRBD1 (5 bases). The CDR3 is 13 amino acids. V was cut by 6 bases and J by 4 bases, with 10 bases left in between. CDR1 is SNHLY and CDR2 is FYNNEI in the germline V gene. The whole variable domain, remainder taken from reference TRBV2 and TRBJ1-5, is EPEVTQTPSHQVTQMGQEVILRCVPISNHLYFYWYRQILGQKVEFLVSFYNNEISEKSEIFDDQFSVERPDGSNFTLKIRSTKLEDSAMYFCASSAGENQPQHFGDGTRLSIL.

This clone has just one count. CDR3 sequence reads: CASSLGLAGAQETQYF. The CDR3, as DNA: TGTGCCAGCAGCTTGGGACTAGCGGGAGCCCAAGAGACCCAGTACTTC. The chain carries TRBV5-4 and TRBJ2-5, with TRBD2 matching over 12 bases. CDR3 length: 16 residues. V gave up 0 bases and J gave up 1 base; unmatched junction bases: 1. CDR1 SGHNT and CDR2 YYREEE come from the germline V gene (reference sequence).

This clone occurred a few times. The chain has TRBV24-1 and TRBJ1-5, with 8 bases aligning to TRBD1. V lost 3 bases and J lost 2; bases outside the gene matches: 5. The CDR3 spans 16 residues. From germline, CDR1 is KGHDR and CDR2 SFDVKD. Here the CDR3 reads CATSDRTGYGNQPQHF. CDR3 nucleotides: TGTGCCACCAGTGATAGGACAGGGTACGGCAATCAGCCCCAGCATTTT.

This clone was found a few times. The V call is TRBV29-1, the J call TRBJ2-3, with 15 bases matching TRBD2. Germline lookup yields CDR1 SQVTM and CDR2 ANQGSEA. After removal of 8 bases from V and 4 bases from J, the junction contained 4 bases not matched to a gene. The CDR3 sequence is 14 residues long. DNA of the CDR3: TGCAGCTCAAGGACTAGCGGGAGGGCAGATACGCAGTATTTT. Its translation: CSSRTSGRADTQYF.

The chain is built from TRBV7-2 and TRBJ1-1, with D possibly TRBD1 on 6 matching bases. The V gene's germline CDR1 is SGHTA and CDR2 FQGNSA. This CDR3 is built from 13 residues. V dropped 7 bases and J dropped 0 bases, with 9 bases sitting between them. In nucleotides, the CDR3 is TGTGCCAGCAACAGGGACATGAACACTGAAGCTTTCTTT. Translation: CASNRDMNTEAFF.

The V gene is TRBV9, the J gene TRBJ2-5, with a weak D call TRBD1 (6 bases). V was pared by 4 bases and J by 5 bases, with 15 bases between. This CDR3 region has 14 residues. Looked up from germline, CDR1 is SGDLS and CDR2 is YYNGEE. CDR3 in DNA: TGTGCCAGCAGCCCAACAGGGTCGCGGGAGACCCAGTACTTC. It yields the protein CASSPTGSRETQYF.

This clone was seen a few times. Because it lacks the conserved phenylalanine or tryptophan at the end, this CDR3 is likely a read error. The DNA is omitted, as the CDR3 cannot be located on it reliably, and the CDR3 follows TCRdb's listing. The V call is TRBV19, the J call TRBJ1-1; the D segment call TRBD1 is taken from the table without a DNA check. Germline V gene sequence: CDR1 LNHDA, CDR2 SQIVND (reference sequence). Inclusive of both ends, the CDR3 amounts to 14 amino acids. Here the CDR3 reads CASSIAGTGEPAAT.

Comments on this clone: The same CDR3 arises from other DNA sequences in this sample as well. DNA of the CDR3: TGCAGCGTTGGACAGGGGGCAGGCACTGAAGCTTTCTTT. Translating gives CSVGQGAGTEAFF. The chain couples TRBV29-1 to TRBJ1-1; TRBD1 matches 10 bases. V lost 4 bases and J lost 4; bases outside the gene matches: 3. Per the germline V gene, CDR1 is SQVTM and CDR2 is ANQGSEA. This CDR3 region has 13 residues.

CDR3 region: CASKTGHSGNTIYF. The CDR3 DNA reads as TGTGCCAGTAAGACAGGCCACTCTGGAAACACCATATATTTT. This chain uses TRBV6-5 with TRBJ1-3, with D maybe TRBD1 (6 bases). Germline CDR1 MNHEY, CDR2 SVGAGI. The CDR3 contains 14 residues. The germline V and J ends were trimmed by 9 bases and 0 bases, with 12 bases remaining between them.

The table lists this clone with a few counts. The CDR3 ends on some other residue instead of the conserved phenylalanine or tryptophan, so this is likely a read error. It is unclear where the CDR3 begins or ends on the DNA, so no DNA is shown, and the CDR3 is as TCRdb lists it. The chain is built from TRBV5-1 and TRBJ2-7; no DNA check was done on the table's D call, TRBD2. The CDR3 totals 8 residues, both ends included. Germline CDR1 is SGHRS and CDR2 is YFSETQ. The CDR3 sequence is CASSSDFL.

CDR3 in amino acids: CASSLGSWNEQFF. CDR3 sequence (DNA): TGTGCCAGCAGCTTGGGGAGCTGGAATGAGCAGTTCTTC. The chain couples TRBV5-6 to TRBJ2-1; no definite D call. This CDR3 comprises 13 residues. Germline loops: CDR1 SGHDT, CDR2 YYEEEE. V was cut by 0 bases and J by 7 bases, with 8 bases left in between.

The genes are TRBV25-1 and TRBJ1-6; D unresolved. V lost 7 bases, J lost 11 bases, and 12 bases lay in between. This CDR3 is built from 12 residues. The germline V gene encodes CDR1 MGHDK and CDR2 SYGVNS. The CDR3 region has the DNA TGTGCCAGCATGGACTCTTTCCCACCCCTCCACTTT. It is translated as CASMDSFPPLHF.

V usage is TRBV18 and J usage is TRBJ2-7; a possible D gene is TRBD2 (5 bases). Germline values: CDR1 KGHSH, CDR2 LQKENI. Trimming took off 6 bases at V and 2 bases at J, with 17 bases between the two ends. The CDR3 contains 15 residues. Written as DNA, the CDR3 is TGTGCCAGCTCCCTAGGACTTTCTCCACCCTACGAGCAGTACTTC. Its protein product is CASSLGLSPPYEQYF.

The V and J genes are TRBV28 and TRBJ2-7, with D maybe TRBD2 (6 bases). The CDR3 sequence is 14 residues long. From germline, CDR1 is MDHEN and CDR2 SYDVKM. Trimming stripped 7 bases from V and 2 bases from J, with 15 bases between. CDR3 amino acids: CASTQGGVAYEQYF. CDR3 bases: TGTGCCAGCACCCAAGGAGGGGTAGCCTACGAGCAGTACTTC.

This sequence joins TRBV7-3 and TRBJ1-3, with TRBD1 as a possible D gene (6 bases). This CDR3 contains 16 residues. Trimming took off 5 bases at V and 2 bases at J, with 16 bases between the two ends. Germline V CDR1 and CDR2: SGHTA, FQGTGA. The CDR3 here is CASSIRGTGAGNTIYF. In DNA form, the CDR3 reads TGTGCCAGCAGCATCAGGGGTACGGGCGCTGGAAACACCATATATTTT.

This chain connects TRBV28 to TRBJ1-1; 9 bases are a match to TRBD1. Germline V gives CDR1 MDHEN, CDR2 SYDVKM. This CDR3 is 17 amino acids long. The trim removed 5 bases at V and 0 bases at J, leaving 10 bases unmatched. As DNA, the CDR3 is TGTGCCAGCAGTGAGAGTGGGACAGGGATGGTGAACACTGAAGCTTTCTTT. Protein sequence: CASSESGTGMVNTEAFF.